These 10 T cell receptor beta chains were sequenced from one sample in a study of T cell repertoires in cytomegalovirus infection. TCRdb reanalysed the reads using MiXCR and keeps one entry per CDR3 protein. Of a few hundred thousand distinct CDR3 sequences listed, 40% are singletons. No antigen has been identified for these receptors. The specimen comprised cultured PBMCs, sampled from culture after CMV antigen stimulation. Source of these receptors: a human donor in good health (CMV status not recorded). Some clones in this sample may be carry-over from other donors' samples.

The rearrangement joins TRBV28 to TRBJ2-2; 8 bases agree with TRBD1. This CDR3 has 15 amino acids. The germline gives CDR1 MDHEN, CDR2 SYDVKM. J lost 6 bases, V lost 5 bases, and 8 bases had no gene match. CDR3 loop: CASSGRTGLAGELFF. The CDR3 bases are TGTGCCAGCAGTGGGAGGACAGGGTTGGCCGGGGAGCTGTTTTTT.

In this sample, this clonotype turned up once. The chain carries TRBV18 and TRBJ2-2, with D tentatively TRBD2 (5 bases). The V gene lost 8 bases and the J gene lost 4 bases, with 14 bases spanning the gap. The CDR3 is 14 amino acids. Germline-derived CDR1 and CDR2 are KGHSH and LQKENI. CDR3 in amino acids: CASHPGSRTGELFF. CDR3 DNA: TGTGCCAGCCATCCGGGATCTCGCACCGGGGAGCTGTTTTTT.

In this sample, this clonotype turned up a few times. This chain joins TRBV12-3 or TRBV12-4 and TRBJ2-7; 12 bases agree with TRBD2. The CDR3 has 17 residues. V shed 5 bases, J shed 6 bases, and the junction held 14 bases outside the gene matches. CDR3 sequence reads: CASSPRNPGLAGSEQYF. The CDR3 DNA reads TGTGCCAGCAGTCCCCGAAACCCCGGACTAGCGGGATCCGAGCAGTACTTC.

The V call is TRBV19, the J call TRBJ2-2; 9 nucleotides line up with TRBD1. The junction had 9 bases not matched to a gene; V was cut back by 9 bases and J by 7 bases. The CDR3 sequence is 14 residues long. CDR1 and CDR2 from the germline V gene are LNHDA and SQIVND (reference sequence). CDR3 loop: CASHGQGIIGELFF. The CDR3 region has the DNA TGTGCCAGCCACGGACAGGGGATTATCGGGGAGCTGTTTTTT.

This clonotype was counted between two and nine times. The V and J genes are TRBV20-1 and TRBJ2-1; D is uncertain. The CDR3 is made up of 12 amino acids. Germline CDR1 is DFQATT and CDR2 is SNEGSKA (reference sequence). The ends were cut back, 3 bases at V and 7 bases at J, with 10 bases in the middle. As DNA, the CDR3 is TGCAGTGCTAGCTCCCGGTGGAATGAGCAGTTCTTC. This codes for CSASSRWNEQFF.

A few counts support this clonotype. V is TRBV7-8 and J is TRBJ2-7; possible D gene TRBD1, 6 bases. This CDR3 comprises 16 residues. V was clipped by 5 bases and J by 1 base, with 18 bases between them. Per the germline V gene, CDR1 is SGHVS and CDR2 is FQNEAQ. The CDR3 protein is CASSRLGQQTSYEQYF. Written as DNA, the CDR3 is TGTGCCAGCAGCCGCCTCGGACAGCAAACTTCCTACGAGCAGTACTTC.

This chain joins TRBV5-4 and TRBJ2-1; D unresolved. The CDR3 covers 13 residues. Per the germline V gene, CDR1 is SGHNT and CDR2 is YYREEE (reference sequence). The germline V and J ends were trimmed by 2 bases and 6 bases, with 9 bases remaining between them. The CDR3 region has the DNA TGTGCCAGCAGCTTAATAGTCCGCAATGAGCAGTTCTTC. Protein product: CASSLIVRNEQFF.

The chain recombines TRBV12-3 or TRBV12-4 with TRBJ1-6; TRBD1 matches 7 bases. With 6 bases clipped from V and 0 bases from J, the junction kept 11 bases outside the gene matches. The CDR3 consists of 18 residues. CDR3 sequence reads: CASRKQGFGSSYNSPLHF. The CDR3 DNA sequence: TGTGCCAGCAGAAAACAGGGGTTTGGTAGCTCCTATAATTCACCCCTCCACTTT.

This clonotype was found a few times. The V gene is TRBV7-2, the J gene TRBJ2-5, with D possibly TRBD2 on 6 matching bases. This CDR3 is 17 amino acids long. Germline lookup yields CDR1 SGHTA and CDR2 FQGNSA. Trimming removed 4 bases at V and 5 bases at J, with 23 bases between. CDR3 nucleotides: TGTGCCAGCAGCTCCATGTCTTTGCGGCCCCTAGCGGAGACCCAGTACTTC. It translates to CASSSMSLRPLAETQYF.

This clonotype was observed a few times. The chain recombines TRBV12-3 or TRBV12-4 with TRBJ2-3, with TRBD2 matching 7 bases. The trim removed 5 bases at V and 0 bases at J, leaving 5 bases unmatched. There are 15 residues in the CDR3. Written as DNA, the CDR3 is TGTGCCAGCAGTCCAGCGGGGAGAAGCACAGATACGCAGTATTTT. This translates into CASSPAGRSTDTQYF.